This TCR beta chain was identified during a study of shared clonotypes between healthy human individuals (dated by TCRdb to the early 2020s). The study in broad terms: Three men and a couple of women, aged 18 to 49 years, made up the cohort. Between about 0.8 and 9 billion PBMCs per donor were obtained by leukapheresis. For each donor, three plates each were used for CD4 naive and CD4 memory, two plates were used for CD8 naive, and one plate was used for CD8 memory. The study deeply sequenced blood TCR repertoires of several healthy adults to estimate repertoire size and the extent of clonotype sharing between individuals. To increase sequencing depth and limit assay-specific biases, TCR repertoire library preparation and sequencing were carried out by different laboratories using diverse techniques. Results and caveats for the whole study, not just this receptor: Clonotypes shared by all four sorted-subset donors showed higher generation probabilities than non-shared clonotypes. Sharing across several donors was observed for about 5% of naive CD4, over 3% of naive CD8, over 2% of memory CD4, and about 0.38% of memory CD8 clonotypes. Pairwise subsampling indicated that sequencing depth was expected to affect the degree of clonotype sharing among donors. Larger estimated clonotype richness was generally found for naive subsets than for memory subsets. Rarefaction of sorted-subset datasets indicated incomplete sequencing despite the large sequencing depth. Because the study included a small number of donors, the genetic and exposure-history diversity represented was limited. Sampling was limited to blood, and TCR repertoires in tissue likely differ from TCR repertoires in blood.

TCR CDR3 regions were amplified from genomic DNA by multiplex PCR using the deep immunoSEQ assay. Extracted genomic DNA from each cell subset was distributed evenly across all wells of several immunoSEQ 96-well plates, and each plate was treated as a replicate. Each replicate PCR for sorted subsets received around 200 ng genomic DNA, equal to some 32,000 T cell genomes. Purified libraries were quantified with a Qubit 3.0 fluorometer, sized on a Bioanalyzer 2100, and re-quantified with the KAPA Library Quantification kit. Every immunoSEQ 96-well plate was sequenced on a separate single-read 150-cycle Illumina NextSeq 550 flow cell. Per the authors' processing: Because the immunoSEQ output held only junctional sequences and lacked quality scores, the filtering could not match the filtering applied to full-length reads. To assign V/J genes and CDR3, sequences were annotated using PyIR, a Python wrapper for IgBLAST v1.9, with IMGT germline references. Reads were filtered out if the reads had weak V/J assignments (E-value above 1e-6), no CDR3, stop codons, out-of-frame junctions, or ambiguous translated residues. V3J clonotypes were defined as sequences sharing the same inferred V gene, J gene, and CDR3 amino acid sequence. Percentage overlap between repertoires was calculated by dividing the number of shared unique clonotypes by the size of the smaller repertoire. RTK rarefaction, the Chao1 estimator, and Recon v2.1 estimates of unobserved clonotypes were used to assess repertoire richness. Generation probabilities for all TCRbeta clonotypes obtained by the gDNA method from four donors were computed using OLGA. TCRdb provides this immuneACCESS table in a form limited to in-frame rearrangements. Some clones are lacking; in checked studies, under half of them reflect an unresolved V gene, and why the rest are absent is not known. D and trimming come from the DNA, and the V and J calls and clone size come from that table. The sample table shows approximately 530,000 clones, and approximately 94% are seen once. 0.05% to 0.08% of the sample belongs to the ten largest clones.

Remarks on this clone: Its antigen has not been determined. Per-base qualities were not stored, and no clone one base away is much larger.

V is clipped by 4 bases and J by 1 base, and the sequence between their germline boundaries is 13 bases long. CDR1 MGHRA and CDR2 YSYEKL are derived from the germline V gene. The CDR3 runs 16 amino acids, cysteine and phenylalanine included. Only CDR3 DNA is held: 48 bases, read in frame from base 1. Healthy HIV-negative adults with no recently reported acute infections or vaccinations were included as donors. Every donor was a Caucasian adult living in Nashville, Tennessee, USA. Magnetic negative selection was used to enrich CD4+ T cells, after which naive cells were positively selected on CD45RA and the negative fraction became the memory subset. Blood was collected by leukapheresis, and PBMCs were isolated by Ficoll-Histopaque density gradient centrifugation and then cryopreserved in liquid nitrogen vapor phase. Analytical flow cytometry was used to check the purity and quantity of every magnetically sorted T cell population. Genomic DNA was isolated from each sorted fraction and quantified by UV absorbance on a Nanodrop 2000c.

The rearranged chain carries TRBV4-1 and TRBJ2-2; the D gene assignment is ambiguous. The clonotype comes from a woman aged 25 to 39 in good health. Source material: naive CD4+ T cells sorted from blood. Read against the paper, the sample's cell subset or site label means: CD45RA+ positively selected. The DNA is as follows: TGCGCCAGCAGCCGGGTAGGGTTACTGAACACCGGGGAGCTGTTTTTT. Translated, this is CASSRVGLLNTGELFF.